This T cell receptor (beta chain) was profiled in a study of Ad26.COV2.S vaccination and SARS-CoV-2 variants. Study information: In the COV1001 trial, the donor was in the Ad26.COV2.S arm. Regarding the study as a whole: Overall T cell responses may have been underestimated by the analyses of TCR breadth and depth. It was found that vaccine and placebo recipients had similar non-spike TCR breadth.

Data came from immunoSEQ multiplex PCR; TCRdb stores just in-frame clones and leaves some out. The table has roughly 510,000 clones, around 90% seen once. This CDR3 is built from 14 residues. V was cut by 3 bases and J by 5 bases, with 13 bases left in between. Germline V lookup: CDR1 SGHRS, CDR2 YFSETQ. The treatment here: around 19 received Ad26.COV2.S at low or high dose, single or two shots; about five received placebo; per-sample allocation not given. Each sample was drawn 63 days after the first injection (of vaccine or placebo). Remarks on this clone: Its antigen is unknown.

The sample was peripheral blood, taken in a trial of Ad26.COV2.S vaccine versus placebo. The chain couples TRBV5-1 to TRBJ2-3, with D perhaps matching TRBD1 (6 bases). The clonotype originates from a person aged 18-65 years who received the Ad26.COV2.S COVID-19 vaccine or a placebo. CDR3 DNA: TGCGCCAGCAGCTCAAAACAGGGCCTAGATACGCAGTATTTT. Protein: CASSSKQGLDTQYF. Full variable domain (outside the CDR3, taken from reference TRBV5-1 and TRBJ2-3): KAGVTQTPRYLIKTRGQQVTLSCSPISGHRSVSWYQQTPGQGLQFLFEYFSETQRNKGNFPGRFSGRQFSNSRSEMNVSTLELGDSALYLCASSSKQGLDTQYFGPGTRLTVL.